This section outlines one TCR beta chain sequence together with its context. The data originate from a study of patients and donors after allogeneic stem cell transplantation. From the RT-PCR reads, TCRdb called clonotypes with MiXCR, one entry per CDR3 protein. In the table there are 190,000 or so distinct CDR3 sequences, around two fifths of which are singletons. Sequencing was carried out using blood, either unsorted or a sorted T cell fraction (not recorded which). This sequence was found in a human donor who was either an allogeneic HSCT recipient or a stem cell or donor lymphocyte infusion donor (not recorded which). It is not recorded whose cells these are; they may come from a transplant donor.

Here the CDR3 DNA reads TGTGCCAGCAGCTTATGGGAAGAAAACATTCAGTACTTC. Protein product: CASSLWEENIQYF. The V call is TRBV7-6, the J call TRBJ2-4, with no clear D. Germline-derived CDR1 and CDR2 are SGHVS and FNYEAQ. Trimming shortened V by 2 bases and J by 5 bases, and 7 bases separated the two germline ends. This CDR3 region has 13 residues.